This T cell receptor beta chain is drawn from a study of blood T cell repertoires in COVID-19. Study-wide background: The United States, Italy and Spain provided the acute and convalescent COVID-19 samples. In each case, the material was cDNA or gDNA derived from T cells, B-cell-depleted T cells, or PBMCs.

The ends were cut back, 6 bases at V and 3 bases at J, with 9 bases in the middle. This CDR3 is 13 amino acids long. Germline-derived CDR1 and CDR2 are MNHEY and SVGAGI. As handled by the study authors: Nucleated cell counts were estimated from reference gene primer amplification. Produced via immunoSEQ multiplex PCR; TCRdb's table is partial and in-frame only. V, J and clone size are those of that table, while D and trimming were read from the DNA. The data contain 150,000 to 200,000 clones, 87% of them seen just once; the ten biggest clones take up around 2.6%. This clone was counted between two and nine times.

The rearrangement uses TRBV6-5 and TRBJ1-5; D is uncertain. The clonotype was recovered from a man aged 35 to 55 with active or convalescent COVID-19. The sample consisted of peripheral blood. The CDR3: CASSDTFNQPQHF. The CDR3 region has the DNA TGTGCCAGCAGCGACACTTTCAATCAGCCCCAGCATTTT.